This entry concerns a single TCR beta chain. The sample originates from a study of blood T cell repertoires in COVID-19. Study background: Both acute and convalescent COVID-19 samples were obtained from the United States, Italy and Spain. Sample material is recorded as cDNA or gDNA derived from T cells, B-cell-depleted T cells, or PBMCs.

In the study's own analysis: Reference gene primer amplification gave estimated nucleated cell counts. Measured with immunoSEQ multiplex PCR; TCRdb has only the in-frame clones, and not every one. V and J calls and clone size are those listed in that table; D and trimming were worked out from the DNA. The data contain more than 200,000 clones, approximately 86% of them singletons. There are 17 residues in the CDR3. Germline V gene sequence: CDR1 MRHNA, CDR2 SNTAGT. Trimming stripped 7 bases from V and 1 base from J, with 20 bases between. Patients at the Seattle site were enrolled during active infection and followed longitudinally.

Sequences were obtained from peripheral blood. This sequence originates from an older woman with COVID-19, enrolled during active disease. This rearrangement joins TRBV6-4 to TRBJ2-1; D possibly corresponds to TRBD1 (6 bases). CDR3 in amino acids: CASIPRVPRGSYNEQFF. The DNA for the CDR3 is TGTGCCAGCATCCCCCGGGTCCCCAGGGGTTCCTACAATGAGCAGTTCTTC.